This T cell receptor (beta chain) was identified during a study of blood T cell repertoires in COVID-19. This clone has a single count. V was clipped by 1 base and J by 14 bases, with 17 bases between them. Germline loops: CDR1 SGHTA, CDR2 FQGNSA. This CDR3 is 13 amino acids long. Profiled with immunoSEQ multiplex PCR; TCRdb holds only in-frame clones, not every one. The sample comprises roughly 81,000 clones, around 81% of which are singletons, and 2% to 2.5% rests with the top ten. Sequenced: peripheral blood. The V gene is TRBV7-2, the J gene TRBJ1-1, with D maybe TRBD1 (5 bases). This receptor was taken from a woman in her sixties or seventies with acute or convalescent COVID-19. The CDR3 region is CASSLGAGWVGFF. CDR3 nucleotides: TGTGCCAGCAGCTTAGGCGCAGGGTGGGTAGGCTTCTTT.